The 27 T cell receptor beta chains listed next were all sequenced from one sample in a study of cytomegalovirus exposure and HLA in healthy donors. Both 60 Vbeta primers and 13 Jbeta primers went into the PCR. TCRdb's copy holds only in-frame clones and misses some; the assay was immunoSEQ multiplex PCR. The repertoire holds roughly 110,000 clones, with roughly 80% as singletons. The sample taken for sequencing was PBMCs. The receptors here all came from a man aged 30 to 39 in good health and CMV-seronegative.

The chain is built from TRBV6-1 and TRBJ2-6, with TRBD1 identical over 7 bases. Germline CDR1 and CDR2: MNHNS and SASEGT. V lost 6 bases and J lost 3; bases outside the gene matches: 2. The CDR3 consists of 14 residues. CDR3 coding DNA: TGTGCCAGCAGGGGGACAGATGGGGCCAACGTCCTGACTTTC. It specifies CASRGTDGANVLTF.

The gene calls are TRBV19 and TRBJ1-1; D might be TRBD1 (6 bases). The CDR3 spans 14 residues. Per germline, CDR1 LNHDA and CDR2 SQIVND (reference sequence). The ends were cut back, 6 bases at V and 2 bases at J, with 13 bases in the middle. The CDR3 DNA follows: TGTGCCAGTAGGATACAGGGCGTAAACACTGAAGCTTTCTTT. Translation: CASRIQGVNTEAFF. The entire variable domain, with the rest obtained from reference TRBV19 and TRBJ1-1, is as follows: DGGITQSPKYLFRKEGQNVTLSCEQNLNHDAMYWYRQDPGQGLRLIYYSQIVNDFQKGDIAEGYSVSREKKESFPLTVTSAQKNPTAFYLCASRIQGVNTEAFFGQGTRLTVV.

The chain joins TRBV4-1 to TRBJ1-3; 10 positions match TRBD1. Looked up from germline, CDR1 is MGHRA and CDR2 is YSYEKL. This CDR3 comprises 18 residues. J lost 3 bases, V lost 0 bases, and 8 bases had no gene match. The CDR3 DNA sequence: TGCGCCAGCAGCCAAGAGAGTGGGACAGGGGCTGGTGGAAACACCATATATTTT. Its protein is CASSQESGTGAGGNTIYF.

This clone was seen more than once but under ten times. This sequence joins TRBV13 and TRBJ2-7, with 14 bases fitting TRBD2. V gave up 4 bases and J gave up 6 bases; unmatched junction bases: 2. The V gene's germline CDR1 is PRHDT and CDR2 FYEKMQ (reference sequence). This CDR3 has 14 amino acids. CDR3 protein: CASSSTSGGVEQYF. The CDR3 DNA follows: TGTGCCAGCAGCTCGACTAGCGGGGGGGTCGAGCAGTACTTC.

The CDR3 protein is CASSPTLASGDEQYF. The DNA of the CDR3 is TGTGCCAGCTCACCGACCTTGGCTAGCGGGGACGAGCAGTACTTC. The chain recombines TRBV18 with TRBJ2-7, with 9 nucleotides matching TRBD2. V shed 3 bases and J 5 bases; nucleotides not matched to a gene: 8. From germline, CDR1 is KGHSH and CDR2 LQKENI. The CDR3 runs to 15 residues.

The chain combines TRBV6-1 with TRBJ1-2, with D perhaps TRBD1 (6 bases). Between the trimmed V and J ends, which lost 6 bases and 5 bases, there was a span of 16 bases. The CDR3 is 14 amino acids. Germline V gene data show CDR1 as MNHNS and CDR2 as SASEGT. As DNA, the CDR3 is TGTGCCAGCAGCGTTTCAGGGGCGGGTTATGGCTACACCTTC. It is translated as CASSVSGAGYGYTF.

This chain joins TRBV11-3 and TRBJ2-1, with D perhaps TRBD1 (6 bases). The length of the CDR3 is 13 residues. From germline, CDR1 is SGHNT and CDR2 YENEEA. V was shortened by 5 bases and J by 5 bases, with 10 bases between the two germline ends. The CDR3 region is CASSPQGNNEQFF. CDR3 coding DNA: TGTGCCAGCAGCCCACAGGGCAACAATGAGCAGTTCTTC.

This chain uses TRBV9 with TRBJ1-1, with 7 bases identical to TRBD1. The CDR3 sequence is 16 residues long. Losses at the gene ends were 3 bases for V and 1 base for J; bases not matched to a gene: 9. Per the germline V gene, CDR1 is SGDLS and CDR2 is YYNGEE. The CDR3 spells CASSEGAWTGNTEAFF. The CDR3 DNA follows: TGTGCCAGCAGCGAGGGGGCGTGGACGGGGAACACTGAAGCTTTCTTT. Combining the CDR3 with reference TRBV9 and TRBJ1-1 gives the whole variable domain DSGVTQTPKHLITATGQRVTLRCSPRSGDLSVYWYQQSLDQGLQFLIQYYNGEERAKGNILERFSAQQFPDLHSELNLSSLELGDSALYFCASSEGAWTGNTEAFFGQGTRLTVV.

The rearrangement uses TRBV9 and TRBJ1-3, with D perhaps matching TRBD1 (6 bases). CDR3 size: 13 residues. Germline-derived CDR1 and CDR2 are SGDLS and YYNGEE. Trimming removed 7 bases from V and 1 base from J, with 9 bases in between. CDR3 coding DNA: TGTGCCAGCGGCAGGGGTTCTGGAAACACCATATATTTT. Translation gives CASGRGSGNTIYF.

This clone has a handful of counts. J is TRBJ1-1 and V is TRBV7-9; D remains unclear. Trimming left V 6 bases short and J 6 bases short, with 8 bases between. This CDR3 region has 11 residues. The germline gives CDR1 SEHNR, CDR2 FQNEAQ (reference sequence). CDR3 in DNA: TGTGCCAGCAGGGGCTACTCTGAAGCTTTCTTT. It codes for CASRGYSEAFF.

This clone showed up just once. The rearrangement links TRBV18 to TRBJ1-4; tentatively, D is TRBD1 (5 bases). Trimming took 3 bases from V and 2 from J, leaving 13 bases between them. This CDR3 is built from 16 residues. Per the germline V gene, CDR1 is KGHSH and CDR2 is LQKENI. The DNA of the CDR3 is TGTGCCAGCTCACCCCTGGCGGGGCCCACTAATGAAAAACTGTTTTTT. It codes for CASSPLAGPTNEKLFF.

The chain links TRBV5-4 to TRBJ1-1; D call uncertain. The CDR3 consists of 13 residues. Germline V lookup: CDR1 SGHNT, CDR2 YYREEE (reference sequence). V dropped 1 base and J dropped 0 bases, with 4 bases sitting between them. CDR3 bases: TGTGCCAGCAGCTTGACAGTGAACACTGAAGCTTTCTTT. It yields the protein CASSLTVNTEAFF.

The rearrangement joins TRBV30 to TRBJ1-2, with D unresolved. CDR3 length: 13 amino acids. The V gene's germline CDR1 is GTSNPN and CDR2 SVGIG (reference sequence). Trimming took off 0 bases at V and 5 bases at J, with 10 bases between the two ends. CDR3: CAWSVPERYGYTF. The CDR3 nucleotides read TGTGCCTGGAGTGTACCGGAGAGATATGGCTACACCTTC.

The chain has TRBV28 and TRBJ2-7, with D tentatively TRBD2 (6 bases). The CDR3 covers 14 residues. CDR1 and CDR2 (germline): MDHEN, SYDVKM. V lost 7 bases to trimming and J lost 3 bases, with 16 bases between them. Here the CDR3 DNA reads TGTGCCAGCAACCCGGAGGGTAGGGGCTACGAGCAGTACTTC. Translating gives CASNPEGRGYEQYF.

This clone has a handful of counts. The genes are TRBV10-2 and TRBJ2-1, with 16 positions matching TRBD2. Germline assignment: CDR1 WSHSY and CDR2 SAAADI. The CDR3 length is 14 residues. V gave up 8 bases and J gave up 9 bases; unmatched junction bases: 4. The chain's CDR3 is CASGGLAGGVEQFF. CDR3 DNA sequence: TGCGCCAGCGGGGGACTAGCGGGAGGGGTTGAGCAGTTCTTC.

The rearrangement links TRBV7-6 to TRBJ2-3; weak D call: TRBD2 (6 bases). V lost 6 bases and J lost 5, with 18 bases in between. This CDR3 spans 15 amino acids. Germline CDR1 reads SGHVS; CDR2 reads FNYEAQ. The CDR3 here is CASSQPAVGGDTQYF. Written as DNA, the CDR3 is TGTGCCAGCAGTCAACCAGCCGTGGGAGGAGATACGCAGTATTTT.

This chain links TRBV5-1 with TRBJ2-3; D is uncertain. Germline V gene lookup returns CDR1 SGHRS and CDR2 YFSETQ. The length of the CDR3 is 13 residues. V was shortened by 5 bases and J by 0 bases, with 7 bases between the two germline ends. As DNA, the CDR3 is TGCGCCAGCAGGGCCGATAGCACAGATACGCAGTATTTT. Its protein product is CASRADSTDTQYF. Looking up the rest from reference TRBV5-1 and TRBJ2-3 gives the full variable domain: KAGVTQTPRYLIKTRGQQVTLSCSPISGHRSVSWYQQTPGQGLQFLFEYFSETQRNKGNFPGRFSGRQFSNSRSEMNVSTLELGDSALYLCASRADSTDTQYFGPGTRLTVL.

This sequence joins TRBV7-3 and TRBJ2-1, with D perhaps matching TRBD1 (6 bases). Between the trimmed V and J ends, which lost 2 bases and 10 bases, there was a span of 9 bases. The CDR3 extends over 12 amino acids. Germline assignment: CDR1 SGHTA and CDR2 FQGTGA. The CDR3 DNA reads as TGTGCCAGCAGCTTATCAGGGGTCGAGCAGTTCTTC. It specifies CASSLSGVEQFF.

The chain links TRBV5-6 to TRBJ2-7; maybe TRBD1 (5 bases). Deletions cut 2 bases from V and 1 base from J, with 10 bases between. Germline-derived CDR1 and CDR2 are SGHDT and YYEEEE. This CDR3 has 14 amino acids. The CDR3 loop reads CASSFTQGSYEQYF. DNA for the CDR3: TGTGCCAGCAGCTTTACCCAGGGTTCCTACGAGCAGTACTTC.

V is TRBV30 and J is TRBJ1-2; D is perhaps TRBD1 (5 bases). Germline V gene sequence: CDR1 GTSNPN, CDR2 SVGIG (reference sequence). The V gene lost 4 bases and the J gene lost 4 bases, with 13 bases spanning the gap. The length of the CDR3 is 13 residues. This CDR3 reads CAWMAGRAYGYTF. The CDR3 DNA follows: TGTGCCTGGATGGCAGGGAGGGCCTATGGCTACACCTTC.

The chain is built from TRBV7-2 and TRBJ1-1; 7 bases agree with TRBD1. Germline CDR1 is SGHTA and CDR2 is FQGNSA. This CDR3 is 15 amino acids long. The V gene end was trimmed by 5 bases and the J gene end by 3 bases; junction bases not matched to a gene: 9. In nucleotides, the CDR3 is TGTGCCAGCAGCCCTCGGACAGGTTCCTACACTGAAGCTTTCTTT. Amino acid sequence: CASSPRTGSYTEAFF. The complete variable domain, with remaining parts taken from reference TRBV7-2 and TRBJ1-1, reads GAGVSQSPSNKVTEKGKDVELRCDPISGHTALYWYRQSLGQGLEFLIYFQGNSAPDKSGLPSDRFSAERTGGSVSTLTIQRTQQEDSAVYLCASSPRTGSYTEAFFGQGTRLTVV.

The chain joins TRBV6-5 to TRBJ2-5; D possibly corresponds to TRBD1 (6 bases). V lost 6 bases and J lost 2, with 16 bases in between. The CDR3 has 15 residues. The germline CDR1 and CDR2 sequences are MNHEY and SVGAGI. CDR3 coding DNA: TGTGCCAGCAGCGGGGACACTTTAGGGCAAGAGACCCAGTACTTC. Its translation is CASSGDTLGQETQYF.

For the CDR3, the DNA is TGTGCCAGCAGGACAGGGGCCCATCAGCCCCAGCATTTT. Translated, it gives CASRTGAHQPQHF. The genes are TRBV6-5 and TRBJ1-5; 8 bases line up with TRBD1. V gave up 6 bases and J gave up 5 bases; unmatched junction bases: 3. The CDR3 sequence is 13 residues long. Per germline, CDR1 MNHEY and CDR2 SVGAGI.

This rearrangement joins TRBV2 to TRBJ1-2; 8 nucleotides match TRBD1. The CDR3 covers 17 residues. Germline V lookup: CDR1 SNHLY, CDR2 FYNNEI. The V gene end was trimmed by 7 bases and the J gene end by 3 bases; junction bases not matched to a gene: 16. CDR3 DNA sequence: TGTGCCAGCAAGGTCGCGGGGCAGGGGGCGCCGGACTATGGCTACACCTTC. This codes for CASKVAGQGAPDYGYTF.

The chain combines TRBV7-9 with TRBJ1-5, with D possibly being TRBD1 (6 bases). The germline gives CDR1 SEHNR, CDR2 FQNEAQ (reference sequence). The CDR3 loop spans 14 amino acids. V gave up 5 bases and J gave up 6 bases, with 14 bases separating them. CDR3 loop: CASSLGAGSQPQHF. DNA for the CDR3: TGTGCCAGCAGCCTGGGGGCAGGCAGTCAGCCCCAGCATTTT. Full variable domain (remainder filled in from reference TRBV7-9 and TRBJ1-5): DTGVSQNPRHKITKRGQNVTFRCDPISEHNRLYWYRQTLGQGPEFLTYFQNEAQLEKSRLLSDRFSAERPKGSFSTLEIQRTEQGDSAMYLCASSLGAGSQPQHFGDGTRLSIL.

The chain carries TRBV19 and TRBJ2-7; 7 bases agree with TRBD1. V dropped 6 bases and J dropped 1; count of bases not matched to a gene: 6. Germline V gene lookup returns CDR1 LNHDA and CDR2 SQIVND (reference sequence). The CDR3 runs to 14 residues. CDR3 sequence: CASRPTGWSYEQYF. DNA for the CDR3: TGTGCCAGTAGACCGACAGGGTGGTCCTACGAGCAGTACTTC.

The chain has TRBV2 and TRBJ2-5, with a weak D call TRBD2 (5 bases). The CDR3 sequence is 15 residues long. Germline CDR1 is SNHLY and CDR2 is FYNNEI. V was shortened by 6 bases and J by 2 bases, with 16 bases between the two germline ends. The CDR3 bases are TGTGCCAGCAGCCGTGGTGGAGGCCTACAAGAGACCCAGTACTTC. It yields the protein CASSRGGGLQETQYF.